This T cell receptor beta chain was found in a study of shared clonotypes between healthy human individuals. Sequenced by immunoSEQ multiplex PCR; TCRdb stores in-frame clones only, minus some. The sample consists of a few million clones, 90% to 95% of them appearing once. Study-wide results and caveats: Non-shared clonotypes displayed generation probabilities falling below those of clonotypes present in all four donors. With few donors, the genetic and exposure-history diversity represented was limited.

Points on this clone: The target antigen is unknown.

There are 13 residues in the CDR3. V was cut by 6 bases and J by 2 bases, with 10 bases left in between. Looked up from germline, CDR1 is MDHEN and CDR2 is SYDVKM. The sequenced sample consisted of naive CD4+ T cells from PBMCs. Sample subset: CD45RA+ positively selected. The chain employs TRBV28 and TRBJ2-5; D gene uncertain. The receptor was derived from a young man in good health. Some clones in this sample may be carry-over from other donors' samples. This CDR3 is CASSGRLQETQYF. The DNA of the CDR3 is TGTGCCAGCAGCGGACGTCTGCAAGAGACCCAGTACTTC.